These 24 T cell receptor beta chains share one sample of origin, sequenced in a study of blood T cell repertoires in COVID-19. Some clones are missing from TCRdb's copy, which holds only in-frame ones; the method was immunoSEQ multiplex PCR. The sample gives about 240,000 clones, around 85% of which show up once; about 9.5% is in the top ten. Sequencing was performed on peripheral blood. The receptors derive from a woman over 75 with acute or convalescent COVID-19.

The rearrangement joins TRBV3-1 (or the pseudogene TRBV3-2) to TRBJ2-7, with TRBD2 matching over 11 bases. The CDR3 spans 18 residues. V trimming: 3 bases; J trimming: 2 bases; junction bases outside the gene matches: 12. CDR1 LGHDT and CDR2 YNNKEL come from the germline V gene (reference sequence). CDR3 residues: CASSHAPGRLAGTYEQYF. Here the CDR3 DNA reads TGTGCCAGCAGCCACGCACCAGGCCGACTAGCGGGGACCTACGAGCAGTACTTC.

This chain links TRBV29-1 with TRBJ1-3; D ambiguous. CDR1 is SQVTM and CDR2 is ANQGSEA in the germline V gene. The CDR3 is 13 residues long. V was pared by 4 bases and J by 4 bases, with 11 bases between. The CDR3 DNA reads TGCAGCGTTGCCTCCGAGGTGGGAAACACCATATATTTT. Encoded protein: CSVASEVGNTIYF.

The CDR3 spells CASSPPGLVGYTF. The DNA of the CDR3 is TGTGCCAGCAGTCCCCCAGGGTTGGTCGGCTACACCTTC. The rearrangement links TRBV28 to TRBJ1-2; tentative D call: TRBD1 (5 bases). There are 13 residues in the CDR3. Germline V gives CDR1 MDHEN, CDR2 SYDVKM. Between the trimmed V and J ends, which lost 5 bases and 8 bases, there was a span of 15 bases.

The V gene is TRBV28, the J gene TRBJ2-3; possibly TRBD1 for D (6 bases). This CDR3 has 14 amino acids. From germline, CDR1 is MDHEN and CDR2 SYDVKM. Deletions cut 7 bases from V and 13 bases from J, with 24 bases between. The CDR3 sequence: CASKERSPGHHKYF. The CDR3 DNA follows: TGTGCCAGCAAGGAAAGATCTCCGGGACACCATAAGTATTTT.

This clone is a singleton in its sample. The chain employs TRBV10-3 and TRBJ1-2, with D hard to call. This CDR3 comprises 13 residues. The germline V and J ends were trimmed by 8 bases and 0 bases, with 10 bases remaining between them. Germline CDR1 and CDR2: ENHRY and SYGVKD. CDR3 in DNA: TGTGCCATCGCAGACTTCCCTAACTATGGCTACACCTTC. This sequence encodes CAIADFPNYGYTF.

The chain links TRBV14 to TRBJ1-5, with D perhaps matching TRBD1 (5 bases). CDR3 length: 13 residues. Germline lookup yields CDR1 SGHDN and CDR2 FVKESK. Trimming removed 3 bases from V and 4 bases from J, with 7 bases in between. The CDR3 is CASSQGPNQPQHF. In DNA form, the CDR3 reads TGTGCCAGCAGCCAGGGGCCAAATCAGCCCCAGCATTTT.

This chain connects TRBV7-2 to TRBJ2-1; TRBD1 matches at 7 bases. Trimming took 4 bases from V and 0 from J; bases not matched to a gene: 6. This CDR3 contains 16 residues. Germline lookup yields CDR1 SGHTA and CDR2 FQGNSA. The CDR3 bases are TGTGCCAGCAGCTCTAGACAGGGTCCCTCCTACAATGAGCAGTTCTTC. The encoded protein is CASSSRQGPSYNEQFF.

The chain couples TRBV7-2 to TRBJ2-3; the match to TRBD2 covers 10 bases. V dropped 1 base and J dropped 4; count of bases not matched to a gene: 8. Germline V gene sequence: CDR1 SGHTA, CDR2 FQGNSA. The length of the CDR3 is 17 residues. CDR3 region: CASSLGFSGGLADTQYF. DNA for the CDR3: TGTGCCAGCAGCTTAGGGTTTAGCGGGGGGCTGGCAGATACGCAGTATTTT.

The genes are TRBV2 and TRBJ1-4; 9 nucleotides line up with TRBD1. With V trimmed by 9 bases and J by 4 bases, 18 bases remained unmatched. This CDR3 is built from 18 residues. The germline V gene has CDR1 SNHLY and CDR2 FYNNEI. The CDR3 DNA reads TGTGCCAGACCCCACTCGTCCCGGGACAGGGCCGGTAATGAAAAACTGTTTTTT. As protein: CARPHSSRDRAGNEKLFF.

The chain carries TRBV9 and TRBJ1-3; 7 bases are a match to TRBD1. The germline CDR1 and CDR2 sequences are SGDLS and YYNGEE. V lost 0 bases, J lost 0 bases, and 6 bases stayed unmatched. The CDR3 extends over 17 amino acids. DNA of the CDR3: TGTGCCAGCAGCGTAGCCCCAGGGGGAACCTCTGGAAACACCATATATTTT. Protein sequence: CASSVAPGGTSGNTIYF.

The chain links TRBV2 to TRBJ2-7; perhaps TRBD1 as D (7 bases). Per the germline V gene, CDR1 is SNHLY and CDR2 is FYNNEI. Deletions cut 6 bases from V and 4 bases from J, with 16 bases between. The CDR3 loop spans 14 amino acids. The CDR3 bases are TGTGCCAGCAGACCAACAGGGGACTGGTACGAGCAGTACTTC. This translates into CASRPTGDWYEQYF.

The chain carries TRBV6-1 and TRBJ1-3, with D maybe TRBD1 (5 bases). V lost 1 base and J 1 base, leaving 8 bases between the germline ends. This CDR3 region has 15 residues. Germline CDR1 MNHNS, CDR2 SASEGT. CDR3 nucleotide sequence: TGTGCCAGCAGTGAAGGGAGGGGTTCTGGAAACACCATATATTTT. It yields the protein CASSEGRGSGNTIYF.

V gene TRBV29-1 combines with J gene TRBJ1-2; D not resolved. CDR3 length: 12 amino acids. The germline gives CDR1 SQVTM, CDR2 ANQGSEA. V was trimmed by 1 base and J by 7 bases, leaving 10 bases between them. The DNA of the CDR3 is TGCAGCGTTGAAGTCACTAGTCGTGGCTACACCTTC. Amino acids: CSVEVTSRGYTF.

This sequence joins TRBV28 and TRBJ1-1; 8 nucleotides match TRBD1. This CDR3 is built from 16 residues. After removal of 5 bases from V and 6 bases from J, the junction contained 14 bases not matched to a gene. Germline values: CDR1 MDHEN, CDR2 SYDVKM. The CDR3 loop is CASSRHRGMGNPEAFF. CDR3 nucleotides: TGTGCCAGCAGTCGACACAGGGGGATGGGCAACCCTGAAGCTTTCTTT.

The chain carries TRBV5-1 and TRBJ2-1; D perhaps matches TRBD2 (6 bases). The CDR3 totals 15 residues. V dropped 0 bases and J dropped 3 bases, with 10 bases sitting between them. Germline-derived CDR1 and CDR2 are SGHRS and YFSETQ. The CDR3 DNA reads TGCGCCAGCAGCTTGGTCTGGCGGGGCTACAATGAGCAGTTCTTC. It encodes CASSLVWRGYNEQFF.

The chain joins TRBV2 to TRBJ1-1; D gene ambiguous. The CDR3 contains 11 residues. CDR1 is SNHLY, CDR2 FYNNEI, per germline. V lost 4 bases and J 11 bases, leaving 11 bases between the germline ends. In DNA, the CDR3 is TGTGCCAGCAGTGTCGGCCCGGGGGCTTTCTTT. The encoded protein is CASSVGPGAFF. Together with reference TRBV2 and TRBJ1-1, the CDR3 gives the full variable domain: EPEVTQTPSHQVTQMGQEVILRCVPISNHLYFYWYRQILGQKVEFLVSFYNNEISEKSEIFDDQFSVERPDGSNFTLKIRSTKLEDSAMYFCASSVGPGAFFGQGTRLTVV.

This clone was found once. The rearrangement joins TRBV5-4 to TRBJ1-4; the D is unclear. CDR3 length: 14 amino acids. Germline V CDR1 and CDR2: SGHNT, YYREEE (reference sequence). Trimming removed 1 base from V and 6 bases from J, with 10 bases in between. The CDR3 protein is CASSLSGVDEKLFF. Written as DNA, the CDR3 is TGTGCCAGCAGCTTGAGCGGGGTAGATGAAAAACTGTTTTTT.

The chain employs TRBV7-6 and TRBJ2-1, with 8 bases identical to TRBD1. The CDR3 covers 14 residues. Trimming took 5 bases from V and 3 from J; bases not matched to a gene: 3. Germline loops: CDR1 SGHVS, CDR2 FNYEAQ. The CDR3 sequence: CASSPGTGYNEQFF. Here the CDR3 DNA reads TGTGCCAGCAGCCCTGGGACAGGCTACAATGAGCAGTTCTTC.

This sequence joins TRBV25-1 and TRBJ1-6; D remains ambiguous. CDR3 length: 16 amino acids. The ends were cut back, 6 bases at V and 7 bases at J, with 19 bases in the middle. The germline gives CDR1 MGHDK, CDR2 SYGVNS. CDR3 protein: CASRASESRRNSPLHF. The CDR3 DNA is TGTGCCAGCAGAGCCTCCGAAAGCAGGAGGAATTCACCCCTCCACTTT.

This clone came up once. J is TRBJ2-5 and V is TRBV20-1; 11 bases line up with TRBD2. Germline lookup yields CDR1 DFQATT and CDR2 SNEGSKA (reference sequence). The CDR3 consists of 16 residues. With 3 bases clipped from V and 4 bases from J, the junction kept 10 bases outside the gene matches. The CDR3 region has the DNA TGCAGTGCTAGTGGGCTAGCGGGGGGCCGGGGAGAGACCCAGTACTTC. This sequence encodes CSASGLAGGRGETQYF.

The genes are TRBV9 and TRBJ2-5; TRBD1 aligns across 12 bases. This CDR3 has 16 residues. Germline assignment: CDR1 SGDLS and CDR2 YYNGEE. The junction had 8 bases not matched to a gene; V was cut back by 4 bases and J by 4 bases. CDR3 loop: CASSPPGTGGLETQYF. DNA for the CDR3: TGTGCCAGCAGCCCCCCCGGGACAGGGGGCCTAGAGACCCAGTACTTC.

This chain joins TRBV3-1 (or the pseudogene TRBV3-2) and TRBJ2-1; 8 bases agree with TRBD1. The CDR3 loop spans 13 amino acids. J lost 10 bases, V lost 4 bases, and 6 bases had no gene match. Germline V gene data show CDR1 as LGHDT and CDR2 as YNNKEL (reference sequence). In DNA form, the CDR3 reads TGTGCCAGCAGCCCGACAGGGGCGACGGAGCAGTTCTTC. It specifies CASSPTGATEQFF.

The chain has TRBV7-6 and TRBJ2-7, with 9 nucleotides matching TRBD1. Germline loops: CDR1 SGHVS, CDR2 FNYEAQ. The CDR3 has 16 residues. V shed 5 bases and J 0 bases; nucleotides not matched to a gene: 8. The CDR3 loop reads CASSRSPGQGSYEQYF. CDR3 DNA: TGTGCCAGCAGCCGTTCGCCGGGACAGGGCTCCTACGAGCAGTACTTC.

This chain's CDR3 is CASSSGTGVEETQYF. Here the CDR3 DNA reads TGCGCCAGCAGCTCCGGGACAGGGGTTGAGGAGACCCAGTACTTC. This chain connects TRBV5-1 to TRBJ2-5, with 10 bases that match TRBD1. Germline V gene data show CDR1 as SGHRS and CDR2 as YFSETQ. The length of the CDR3 is 15 residues. The trim removed 3 bases at V and 5 bases at J, leaving 7 bases unmatched.